The 27 T cell receptor beta chains below were found in one sample sequenced in a study of T cell clonality in common variable immunodeficiency. The data were produced by immunoSEQ multiplex PCR, yet TCRdb's version contains in-frame clones alone and is incomplete. This repertoire lists about 64,000 clones without singletons; 1.5% to 2% sits in the top ten. Specimen: peripheral blood mononuclear cells. The receptors here all came from a person between 18 and 75 years old in good health.

The table lists this clone with a few counts. Read sequence stops 3 residues before the CDR3 end, and the germline J gene provides the missing end. This chain uses TRBV2 with TRBJ2-2, with TRBD1 matching 7 bases. The CDR3 runs 18 residues. CDR1 and CDR2 from the germline V gene are SNHLY and FYNNEI. V lost 5 bases and J lost 1; bases outside the gene matches: 13. The CDR3 reads CASSNWTGRVLNTGELFF. CDR3 bases read: TGTGCCAGCAGTAACTGGACAGGCAGAGTCTTGAACACCGGGGAG.

This clone was counted many times. The read ends 3 residues early relative to the CDR3; the germline J gene fills the gap. The chain has TRBV19 and TRBJ2-7; 9 positions match TRBD2. Trimming at V came to 8 bases and at J to 6 bases, leaving 11 bases not matched to a gene. The germline V gene has CDR1 LNHDA and CDR2 SQIVND (reference sequence). This CDR3 is built from 14 residues. Partial CDR3 DNA: TGTGCCAGTGGGGCAGGAGCTAGCGGGGTCGAG. Protein: CASGAGASGVE. The full CDR3 protein reads CASGAGASGVEQYF.

This clone was seen repeatedly, ten times or more. The read comes to an end 3 residues before the CDR3 does, leaving the germline J gene to fill in the end. V and J are TRBV5-1 and TRBJ1-2, with 7 bases fitting TRBD1. Per the germline V gene, CDR1 is SGHRS and CDR2 is YFSETQ. The CDR3 consists of 14 residues. The ends lost 4 bases at V and 5 bases at J; junction bases unmatched: 8. The CDR3 bases that were read are TGCGCCAGCAGCCTGGACAGGAACGCATATGGC. This sequence encodes CASSLDRNAYG. The CDR3 reads in full as CASSLDRNAYGYTF.

This clone was detected only a few times. The missing CDR3 end, 3 residues past where the read stops, is filled in from the germline J gene. The V and J genes are TRBV5-1 and TRBJ2-7; 10 bases match TRBD1. The ends lost 3 bases at V and 4 bases at J; junction bases unmatched: 13. Germline CDR1 is SGHRS and CDR2 is YFSETQ. The CDR3 length is 17 residues. CDR3: CASSSASGTGDEYEQYF. Partial CDR3 DNA: TGCGCCAGCAGCTCAGCCTCCGGGACAGGGGATGAATACGAG. Filled out from reference TRBV5-1 and TRBJ2-7, the complete variable domain reads KAGVTQTPRYLIKTRGQQVTLSCSPISGHRSVSWYQQTPGQGLQFLFEYFSETQRNKGNFPGRFSGRQFSNSRSEMNVSTLELGDSALYLCASSSASGTGDEYEQYFGPGTRLTVT.

This clone has a count of ten or more. From the germline J gene comes the end of the CDR3, since the read stops 3 residues before it. V usage is TRBV20-1 and J usage is TRBJ2-4, with 9 bases matching TRBD1. The CDR3 has 18 amino acids. Germline trimming cut 5 bases from V and 1 base from J; bases unmatched to any gene: 15. The germline CDR1 and CDR2 sequences are DFQATT and SNEGSKA (reference sequence). Partial CDR3 DNA: TGCAGTGCTGGGGGACAGGGCCGAGCGGGGTCGGCCAAAAACATT. The encoded protein is CSAGGQGRAGSAKNI. The entire CDR3 protein reads CSAGGQGRAGSAKNIQYF.

In this sample, this clone turned up many times. Sequencing ends 3 residues short of the CDR3 end; the germline J gene provides the rest. The chain uses TRBV12-3 or TRBV12-4 and TRBJ1-6, with 7 bases matching TRBD1. With 6 bases clipped from V and 7 bases from J, the junction kept 6 bases outside the gene matches. CDR3 size: 14 residues. CDR3 sequence: CASSPTGDNSPLHF. Partial CDR3 DNA: TGTGCCAGCAGCCCTACAGGGGACAATTCACCC.

There are many counts of this clone. The read ends 3 residues early relative to the CDR3; the germline J gene fills the gap. The genes are TRBV2 and TRBJ2-7; D may be TRBD2 (6 bases). The CDR3 extends over 14 amino acids. Trimming cost V 2 bases and J 2 bases, with 10 bases left between them. Germline V lookup: CDR1 SNHLY, CDR2 FYNNEI. The CDR3 region is CASSERLATYEQYF. CDR3 bases read: TGTGCCAGCAGTGAACGTCTAGCGACCTACGAG. The whole variable domain, remainder taken from reference TRBV2 and TRBJ2-7, is EPEVTQTPSHQVTQMGQEVILRCVPISNHLYFYWYRQILGQKVEFLVSFYNNEISEKSEIFDDQFSVERPDGSNFTLKIRSTKLEDSAMYFCASSERLATYEQYFGPGTRLTVT.

This clone was observed many times. Sequencing ends 3 residues short of the CDR3 end; the germline J gene provides the rest. The chain links TRBV18 to TRBJ2-3; the match to TRBD2 covers 9 bases. Germline CDR1 KGHSH, CDR2 LQKENI. V dropped 5 bases and J dropped 5; count of bases not matched to a gene: 14. CDR3 length equals 17 residues. Here the CDR3 reads CASSFNDISGGKDTQYF. CDR3 bases read: TGTGCCAGCTCATTCAACGATATTAGCGGGGGAAAAGATACG.

Ten or more counts support this clone. CDR3 DNA (partial): TGTGCCATTTCCCCGGGACTAGGAGTTTCCGAG. Translating it yields CAISPGLGVSE. From start to end, the CDR3 is CAISPGLGVSEQYF. V and J are TRBV19 and TRBJ2-7; 8 bases line up with TRBD2. The read halts 3 residues ahead of the CDR3 end, with the missing end drawn from the germline J gene. Germline CDR1 is LNHDA and CDR2 is SQIVND (reference sequence). The ends lost 10 bases at V and 6 bases at J; junction bases unmatched: 14. The CDR3 is 14 residues long.

This clone was detected many times. The CDR3 end falls 3 residues outside the read, so it is completed with the germline J gene. The gene calls are TRBV5-1 and TRBJ2-4; 8 bases line up with TRBD2. CDR3 size: 17 residues. The ends lost 4 bases at V and 0 bases at J; junction bases unmatched: 9. Germline lookup yields CDR1 SGHRS and CDR2 YFSETQ. Here the CDR3 reads CASSTEGLAVAKNIQYF. CDR3 DNA (partial): TGCGCCAGCAGCACAGAAGGACTAGCAGTAGCCAAAAACATT.

This clone was counted at least ten times. The read comes to an end 3 residues before the CDR3 does, leaving the germline J gene to fill in the end. The V gene is TRBV10-1, the J gene TRBJ2-1; 7 bases map to TRBD2. The trim removed 8 bases at V and 0 bases at J, leaving 13 bases unmatched. The CDR3 contains 17 residues. CDR1 WNHNN and CDR2 SYGVQD come from the germline V gene (reference sequence). Incomplete CDR3 DNA: TGCGCCAGCCCTAAATTGGGACTAATCAGCTCCTACAATGAG. This sequence encodes CASPKLGLISSYNE. The entire CDR3 protein is CASPKLGLISSYNEQFF.

This clone has at least ten counts. The read gets to within 3 residues of the CDR3 end, and the germline J gene fills in the rest. The same CDR3 arises from other DNA sequences in this sample as well. The chain combines TRBV29-1 with TRBJ2-4, with 7 bases that match TRBD1. The CDR3 is 13 residues long. The germline V gene has CDR1 SQVTM and CDR2 ANQGSEA. The CDR3 sequence is CSVETTGVEIQYF. CDR3 DNA, as far as it was read: TGCAGCGTTGAAACTACAGGGGTCGAAATT.

This clone was counted many times. The read finishes 3 residues shy of the CDR3 end, and the germline J gene is used to complete it. The chain carries TRBV9 and TRBJ2-1; D may match TRBD1 or TRBD2 (5 bases each). CDR3 length: 15 amino acids. Trimming removed 4 bases at V and 3 bases at J, with 14 bases between. The germline V gene encodes CDR1 SGDLS and CDR2 YYNGEE. This CDR3 is CASSPGSAGYNEQFF. The DNA read from the CDR3 is TGTGCCAGCAGCCCAGGGAGCGCCGGCTACAATGAG.

This clone was detected many times. The read ends 3 residues before the CDR3 terminus; that terminus is restored from the germline J gene. The rearrangement joins TRBV14 to TRBJ2-2; TRBD1 might be the D (5 bases). Trimming cost V 4 bases and J 3 bases, with 12 bases left between them. Germline V gene sequence: CDR1 SGHDN, CDR2 FVKESK. The CDR3 has 15 residues. CDR3 DNA, as far as it was read: TGTGCCAGCAGCCGAGCCAGGGTAGACACCGGGGAG. The encoded protein is CASSRARVDTGE. The complete CDR3 reads CASSRARVDTGELFF.

This clone was seen ten or more times. The read halts 3 residues ahead of the CDR3 end, with the missing end drawn from the germline J gene. V usage is TRBV12-3 or TRBV12-4 and J usage is TRBJ1-1; D gene ambiguous. There are 11 residues in the CDR3. CDR3 bases read: TGTGCCAGCAGTGTGGACTTGGAG. Its translation is CASSVDLE. In full, the CDR3 is CASSVDLEAFF.

This clone was picked up many times. Coverage ceases 3 residues before the CDR3 finishes, and the germline J gene fills in the end. The J gene is TRBJ2-3, the V gene TRBV20-1; perhaps TRBD1 as D (6 bases). V gave up 5 bases and J gave up 0 bases, with 12 bases separating them. The CDR3 has 14 amino acids. Germline values: CDR1 DFQATT, CDR2 SNEGSKA (reference sequence). The CDR3 protein is CSASKTGSTDTQYF. Partial CDR3 DNA: TGCAGTGCTTCAAAGACAGGTAGCACAGATACG.

This clone has a count of ten or more. Read data end 3 residues before the CDR3 end; the end is taken from the germline J gene. V and J are TRBV29-1 and TRBJ1-4, with D perhaps matching TRBD1 (5 bases). Trimming removed 1 base at V and 8 bases at J, with 11 bases between. The V gene's germline CDR1 is SQVTM and CDR2 ANQGSEA. This CDR3 is built from 13 residues. The CDR3 sequence is CSVEGGVEEKLFF. CDR3 bases read: TGCAGCGTTGAAGGGGGGGTGGAGGAAAAA. Full variable domain (remainder filled in from reference TRBV29-1 and TRBJ1-4): SAVISQKPSRDICQRGTSLTIQCQVDSQVTMMFWYRQQPGQSLTLIATANQGSEATYESGFVIDKFPISRPNLTFSTLTVSNMSPEDSSIYLCSVEGGVEEKLFFGSGTQLSVL.

This clone came up many times. The DNA ends 3 residues before the CDR3 does, and the rest of the CDR3 is filled in from the germline J gene. The genes are TRBV28 and TRBJ1-1; the D is unclear. CDR1 MDHEN and CDR2 SYDVKM come from the germline V gene. The CDR3 sequence is 14 residues long. Trimming removed 7 bases at V and 0 bases at J, with 12 bases between. The CDR3 loop is CASNNSPMNTEAFF. CDR3 DNA, as far as it was read: TGTGCCAGCAACAACAGCCCCATGAACACTGAA.

Many counts were recorded for this clone. The CDR3 end falls 3 residues outside the read, so it is completed with the germline J gene. The chain carries TRBV15 and TRBJ1-1; 9 nucleotides align to TRBD1. Germline assignment: CDR1 LNHNV and CDR2 YYDKDF (reference sequence). The CDR3 has 17 amino acids. The V and J ends lost 1 base and 4 bases, in that order; junction bases with no gene match: 10. The sequenced CDR3 bases are TGTGCCACCAGCAGAGCACAGGGGGCGTTCAAGGCCACTGAA. Translating it yields CATSRAQGAFKATE. The entire CDR3 protein reads CATSRAQGAFKATEAFF.

This clone was picked up many times. The CDR3 goes on 3 residues after the read ends, and that part is filled in from the germline J gene. The chain joins TRBV5-6 to TRBJ1-3; D gene uncertain. The CDR3 length is 14 residues. Germline V CDR1 and CDR2: SGHDT, YYEEEE. Trimming pared 3 bases from V and 3 bases from J, leaving 10 bases between. The CDR3 protein is CASSYTANGNTIYF. The sequenced part of the CDR3 DNA is TGTGCCAGCAGCTACACAGCTAATGGAAACACC.

This clone was found many times. The read halts 3 residues ahead of the CDR3 end, with the missing end drawn from the germline J gene. The chain has TRBV24-1 and TRBJ1-2, with D perhaps TRBD1 (6 bases). The CDR3 is made up of 13 amino acids. Germline V gene data show CDR1 as KGHDR and CDR2 as SFDVKD. Trimming took off 4 bases at V and 6 bases at J, with 11 bases between the two ends. CDR3 bases read: TGTGCCACCAGTGACCAGACAGGTGATGGC. Its protein is CATSDQTGDG. The CDR3 as a whole reads CATSDQTGDGYTF.

This clone has ten or more counts. The read ends 3 residues early relative to the CDR3; the germline J gene fills the gap. The chain joins TRBV18 to TRBJ1-5, with 9 nucleotides matching TRBD1. Trimming removed 6 bases from V and 6 bases from J; junction bases left unmatched: 6. Germline-derived CDR1 and CDR2 are KGHSH and LQKENI. The length of the CDR3 is 14 residues. CDR3 DNA (partial): TGTGCCAGCTCCAGGGACAGGGCAGTTCAGCCC. Protein product: CASSRDRAVQP. The full-length CDR3 reads as CASSRDRAVQPQHF.

This clone was found many times. The read falls 3 residues short of the CDR3 end, and the missing part is taken from the germline J gene. V usage is TRBV10-1 and J usage is TRBJ2-4, with a tentative D call TRBD2 (6 bases). The V and J ends lost 0 bases and 4 bases respectively, with 10 bases between them. The CDR3 has 15 amino acids. Germline V gene sequence: CDR1 WNHNN, CDR2 SYGVQD (reference sequence). The CDR3 region is CASSESNGGKNIQYF. The sequenced CDR3 bases are TGCGCCAGCAGTGAGTCTAACGGAGGGAAAAACATT.

This clone occurred many times. The read finishes 3 residues shy of the CDR3 end, and the germline J gene is used to complete it. The chain links TRBV20-1 to TRBJ2-2; 15 nucleotides match TRBD2. The J segment lost 4 bases and the V segment lost 0 bases, leaving 9 bases of the junction unmatched. Germline V gives CDR1 DFQATT, CDR2 SNEGSKA (reference sequence). The length of the CDR3 is 19 residues. The DNA read from the CDR3 is TGCAGTGCTAGAGATTATTCGGGACTAGCGGGGGGCTCCACCGGGGAG. It is translated as CSARDYSGLAGGSTGE. The CDR3 in full is CSARDYSGLAGGSTGELFF.

This clone was counted ten times or more. The read falls 3 residues short of the CDR3 end, and the missing part is taken from the germline J gene. V gene TRBV5-1 combines with J gene TRBJ1-4; weak D call: TRBD1 (6 bases). This CDR3 has 14 amino acids. The germline V gene has CDR1 SGHRS and CDR2 YFSETQ. Trimming pared 2 bases from V and 7 bases from J, leaving 12 bases between. The CDR3 bases that were read are TGCGCCAGCAGCTTCCGGGGGGCGGCTGAAAAA. Its translation: CASSFRGAAEK. The full CDR3 protein reads CASSFRGAAEKLFF. The full variable domain, its missing parts supplied by reference TRBV5-1 and TRBJ1-4, is KAGVTQTPRYLIKTRGQQVTLSCSPISGHRSVSWYQQTPGQGLQFLFEYFSETQRNKGNFPGRFSGRQFSNSRSEMNVSTLELGDSALYLCASSFRGAAEKLFFGSGTQLSVL.

The sample holds a few counts of this clone. Read coverage stops 3 residues before the CDR3 terminus; the germline J gene supplies the remainder. This sequence joins TRBV7-9 and TRBJ2-3; possible D gene TRBD2, 6 bases. V lost 1 base and J 1 base, leaving 9 bases between the germline ends. This CDR3 region has 15 residues. Germline loops: CDR1 SEHNR, CDR2 FQNEAQ (reference sequence). The CDR3 is CASSLGREGTDTQYF. CDR3 DNA (partial): TGTGCCAGCAGCTTAGGGCGGGAAGGCACAGATACG.

This clone was observed at least ten times. Read data end 3 residues before the CDR3 end; the end is taken from the germline J gene. J is TRBJ1-3 and V is TRBV30, with 8 positions matching TRBD1. Trimming removed 8 bases from V and 2 bases from J; junction bases left unmatched: 2. The germline CDR1 and CDR2 sequences are GTSNPN and SVGIG (reference sequence). This CDR3 has 12 residues. The covered CDR3 bases are TGTGCCCGCAGGGGGCCTGGAAACACC. Translating it yields CARRGPGNT. In full, the CDR3 is CARRGPGNTIYF.